The 22 T cell receptor beta chains in this list originate from one sample, sequenced in a study of blood T cell repertoires in COVID-19. Sequencing used immunoSEQ multiplex PCR; TCRdb keeps in-frame clones, though not all of them. This table has about 58,000 clones, 80% to 95% appearing once. Sample: peripheral blood. Receptor source: a man aged 45 to 65 with active COVID-19.

The gene calls are TRBV11-3 and TRBJ1-4, with a weak D call TRBD1 (6 bases). Per germline, CDR1 SGHNT and CDR2 YENEEA. The V and J ends lost 2 bases and 6 bases respectively, with 10 bases between them. The CDR3 length is 14 residues. DNA of the CDR3: TGTGCCAGCAGCTTATTTGCAGGGGATGAAAAACTGTTTTTT. It yields the protein CASSLFAGDEKLFF.

The CDR3 nucleotides are TGTGCCAGCAGTTTAGTCGGTTTGACAGGGGATTCACCCCTCCACTTT. Protein sequence: CASSLVGLTGDSPLHF. The genes are TRBV28 and TRBJ1-6, with 8 bases aligning to TRBD1. CDR3 length: 16 residues. V gave up 2 bases and J gave up 8 bases; unmatched junction bases: 8. Per the germline V gene, CDR1 is MDHEN and CDR2 is SYDVKM. Complete variable domain (other parts from reference TRBV28 and TRBJ1-6): DVKVTQSSRYLVKRTGEKVFLECVQDMDHENMFWYRQDPGLGLRLIYFSYDVKMKEKGDIPEGYSVSREKKERFSLILESASTNQTSMYLCASSLVGLTGDSPLHFGNGTRLTVT.

This clone was seen just once. V gene TRBV5-6 combines with J gene TRBJ1-5; no firm D call. The germline gives CDR1 SGHDT, CDR2 YYEEEE. This CDR3 is 13 amino acids long. Trimming removed 2 bases from V and 7 bases from J, with 10 bases in between. The CDR3 region has the DNA TGTGCCAGCAGCTTTGGCACGGGGCAGCCCCAGCATTTT. Its protein is CASSFGTGQPQHF. Based on the CDR3 plus reference TRBV5-6 and TRBJ1-5, the full variable domain is DAGVTQSPTHLIKTRGQQVTLRCSPKSGHDTVSWYQQALGQGPQFIFQYYEEEERQRGNFPDRFSGHQFPNYSSELNVNALLLGDSALYLCASSFGTGQPQHFGDGTRLSIL.

This chain links TRBV25-1 with TRBJ1-5; 7 bases match TRBD1. The J segment lost 1 base and the V segment lost 1 base, leaving 1 base of the junction unmatched. The CDR3 is made up of 15 amino acids. Germline lookup yields CDR1 MGHDK and CDR2 SYGVNS. The CDR3 DNA reads as TGTGCCAGCAGTGAATCAGGGGGAAGCAATCAGCCCCAGCATTTT. It is translated as CASSESGGSNQPQHF.

The chain is built from TRBV28 and TRBJ2-7, with D unclear. V was shortened by 4 bases and J by 6 bases, with 7 bases between the two germline ends. The CDR3 length is 11 residues. In germline, CDR1 is MDHEN, CDR2 SYDVKM. CDR3 residues: CASSSPPEQYF. CDR3 nucleotides: TGTGCCAGCAGTTCCCCTCCCGAGCAGTACTTC.

Regarding this clone: A junction boundary mismatches the germline segment, possibly from a read error. The V and J genes are TRBV12-5 and TRBJ1-2; D might be TRBD1 (6 bases). In germline, CDR1 is LGHNT, CDR2 FRNRAP. The CDR3 contains 12 residues. The CDR3 spells CASGLADRPPNF. CDR3 bases: TGTGCTAGTGGTTTGGCGGACAGACCACCAAACTTC.

The gene calls are TRBV11-2 and TRBJ1-2, with no clear D. Germline CDR1 and CDR2: SGHAT and FQNNGV. There are 16 residues in the CDR3. Trimming stripped 3 bases from V and 4 bases from J, with 18 bases between. The CDR3 loop reads CASSLPGATYTYGYTF. The DNA of the CDR3 is TGTGCCAGCAGCTTGCCGGGAGCGACCTACACCTATGGCTACACCTTC.

This clone has just one count. This chain uses TRBV7-8 with TRBJ2-7; 10 bases map to TRBD2. V gave up 4 bases and J gave up 2 bases; unmatched junction bases: 5. This CDR3 has 15 amino acids. In germline, CDR1 is SGHVS, CDR2 FQNEAQ. The CDR3 reads CASSYRTSGPYEQYF. In DNA form, the CDR3 reads TGTGCCAGCAGCTACAGGACTAGCGGACCCTACGAGCAGTACTTC. Complete variable domain (other parts from reference TRBV7-8 and TRBJ2-7): GAGVSQSPRYKVAKRGQDVALRCDPISGHVSLFWYQQALGQGPEFLTYFQNEAQLDKSGLPSDRFFAERPEGSVSTLKIQRTQQEDSAVYLCASSYRTSGPYEQYFGPGTRLTVT.

The rearrangement joins TRBV20-1 to TRBJ1-1; weak D call: TRBD1 (6 bases). The V gene lost 3 bases and the J gene lost 0 bases, with 11 bases spanning the gap. The CDR3 extends over 14 amino acids. Germline CDR1 DFQATT, CDR2 SNEGSKA (reference sequence). CDR3 protein: CSASPGAMNTEAFF. The CDR3 region has the DNA TGCAGTGCTAGTCCAGGGGCAATGAACACTGAAGCTTTCTTT.

The chain employs TRBV3-1 (or the pseudogene TRBV3-2) and TRBJ2-7; 11 positions match TRBD2. CDR1 is LGHDT, CDR2 YNNKEL, per germline (reference sequence). The length of the CDR3 is 15 residues. The junction had 8 bases not matched to a gene; V was cut back by 3 bases and J by 7 bases. CDR3 protein: CASSQGTSGLGEQYF. The CDR3 coding sequence is TGTGCCAGCAGCCAGGGGACTAGCGGTCTCGGGGAGCAGTACTTC.

This clone was observed once. The genes are TRBV6-5 and TRBJ1-1; no clear D gene. Trimming took off 4 bases at V and 6 bases at J, with 12 bases between the two ends. The CDR3 spans 13 residues. Germline values: CDR1 MNHEY, CDR2 SVGAGI. CDR3 loop: CASSSGRWAEAFF. CDR3 DNA: TGTGCCAGCAGTTCGGGGAGGTGGGCTGAAGCTTTCTTT.

Concerning this clone: A read error may account for a junction end that differs from germline. The gene calls are TRBV7-7 and TRBJ1-4; D not certain. From germline, CDR1 is SSHAT and CDR2 FNYEAQ (reference sequence). The CDR3 covers 12 residues. CDR3 sequence reads: CASSREGQKLFF. CDR3 bases: TGTGCTAGCAGTAGAGAGGGCCAAAAACTGTTTTTT.

The V gene is TRBV5-1, the J gene TRBJ1-4; a possible D gene is TRBD1 (6 bases). Germline CDR1 SGHRS, CDR2 YFSETQ. This CDR3 comprises 14 residues. Trimming removed 0 bases at V and 7 bases at J, with 10 bases between. DNA of the CDR3: TGCGCCAGCAGCTTGGCAGGGGACGGTGAAAAACTGTTTTTT. Translated, it gives CASSLAGDGEKLFF.

The V and J genes are TRBV6-4 and TRBJ1-2, with a weak D call TRBD1 (5 bases). Trimming stripped 4 bases from V and 4 bases from J, with 19 bases between. The CDR3 covers 16 residues. Germline CDR1 and CDR2: MRHNA and SNTAGT. The CDR3: CASSAVSGIGSYGYTF. The CDR3 nucleotides read TGTGCCAGCAGTGCCGTGTCAGGGATAGGGTCCTATGGCTACACCTTC.

This clone has a handful of counts. The chain is built from TRBV6-1 and TRBJ1-6, with 9 nucleotides matching TRBD1. The junction had 4 bases not matched to a gene; V was cut back by 3 bases and J by 10 bases. Germline V gives CDR1 MNHNS, CDR2 SASEGT. The CDR3 is made up of 14 amino acids. This chain's CDR3 is CASSEGQGTSPLHF. The CDR3 DNA reads TGTGCCAGCAGTGAGGGACAGGGTACCTCACCCCTCCACTTT.

This chain uses TRBV6-6 with TRBJ2-1, with TRBD1 identical over 8 bases. V was clipped by 8 bases and J by 4 bases; unmatched bases: 10. The CDR3 is 15 amino acids. Germline V gene data show CDR1 as MNHNY and CDR2 as SVGAGI (reference sequence). The CDR3 sequence is CASGARTGIYNEQFF. As DNA, the CDR3 is TGTGCCAGCGGAGCGCGGACAGGGATTTACAATGAGCAGTTCTTC.

The rearrangement links TRBV7-2 to TRBJ1-2; no definite D call. With 1 base removed from V and 7 bases from J, the gap between germline ends came to 10 bases. This CDR3 comprises 13 residues. Germline V lookup: CDR1 SGHTA, CDR2 FQGNSA. CDR3 coding DNA: TGTGCCAGCAGCTTAGGCAGGATCTCTGGCTACACCTTC. Its translation is CASSLGRISGYTF.

This chain links TRBV4-2 with TRBJ2-2; TRBD2 matches at 8 bases. This CDR3 has 17 amino acids. Germline assignment: CDR1 LGHNA and CDR2 YNFKEQ. V lost 0 bases to trimming and J lost 10 bases; unmatched junction nucleotides: 13. The chain's CDR3 is CASSQDSGGPGGSELFF. CDR3 DNA: TGTGCCAGCAGCCAAGATTCGGGAGGGCCAGGTGGCTCGGAGCTGTTTTTT.

This chain's CDR3 is CASSPPFRDRSYNEQFF. The CDR3 coding sequence is TGTGCCAGCAGCCCCCCGTTCCGGGACAGGTCCTACAATGAGCAGTTCTTC. V is TRBV7-9 and J is TRBJ2-1; 8 bases map to TRBD1. Germline V gene sequence: CDR1 SEHNR, CDR2 FQNEAQ (reference sequence). V shed 5 bases, J shed 1 base, and the junction held 10 bases outside the gene matches. The CDR3 has 17 amino acids. The variable domain in full, completed from reference TRBV7-9 and TRBJ2-1, reads DTGVSQNPRHKITKRGQNVTFRCDPISEHNRLYWYRQTLGQGPEFLTYFQNEAQLEKSRLLSDRFSAERPKGSFSTLEIQRTEQGDSAMYLCASSPPFRDRSYNEQFFGPGTRLTVL.

This chain joins TRBV2 and TRBJ2-7; 7 nucleotides align to TRBD1. The length of the CDR3 is 13 residues. Germline V gene data show CDR1 as SNHLY and CDR2 as FYNNEI. Unmatched junction bases numbered 4, after V lost 6 bases and J lost 2 bases. CDR3 residues: CASRKTGPYEQYF. CDR3 nucleotides: TGTGCCAGCAGAAAGACAGGGCCCTACGAGCAGTACTTC.

The chain combines TRBV30 with TRBJ1-1; D is perhaps TRBD1 (6 bases). CDR1 and CDR2 from the germline V gene are GTSNPN and SVGIG (reference sequence). The CDR3 extends over 12 amino acids. V lost 8 bases, J lost 1 base, and 11 bases lay in between. Here the CDR3 reads CAGYRANTEAFF. The CDR3 bases are TGTGCCGGGTACAGGGCGAACACTGAAGCTTTCTTT. Drawing the rest from reference TRBV30 and TRBJ1-1, the complete variable domain is SQTIHQWPATLVQPVGSPLSLECTVEGTSNPNLYWYRQAAGRGLQLLFYSVGIGQISSEVPQNLSASRPQDRQFILSSKKLLLSDSGFYLCAGYRANTEAFFGQGTRLTVV.

The chain links TRBV18 to TRBJ2-7; perhaps TRBD1 as D (6 bases). The CDR3 is made up of 12 amino acids. In germline, CDR1 is KGHSH, CDR2 LQKENI. V gave up 6 bases and J gave up 0 bases, with 6 bases separating them. This CDR3 reads CASSGASYEQYF. As DNA, the CDR3 is TGTGCCAGCTCGGGGGCCTCCTACGAGCAGTACTTC.